This T cell receptor beta chain appears in the sequencing data of a study of somatic mutations in cytotoxic T cells in rheumatoid arthritis. In the study overall: No treatment had yet been given when patient blood (around 30 ml EDTA) was drawn, right after diagnosis.

V shed 4 bases and J 0 bases; nucleotides not matched to a gene: 7. CDR1 is SGDLS and CDR2 is YYNGEE in the germline V gene. This CDR3 is built from 16 residues. Sequenced by immunoSEQ multiplex PCR; TCRdb stores in-frame clones only, minus some. In the table there are roughly 17,000 clones, about 85% of which are singletons. The gene calls are TRBV9 and TRBJ2-7; 10 bases agree with TRBD1. Sequenced material: CD8+ T cells sorted from blood. The sequence derives from an adult with rheumatoid arthritis. The CDR3: CASSPRQGAFSYEQYF. For the CDR3, the DNA is TGTGCCAGCAGCCCAAGACAGGGGGCCTTCTCCTACGAGCAGTACTTC.